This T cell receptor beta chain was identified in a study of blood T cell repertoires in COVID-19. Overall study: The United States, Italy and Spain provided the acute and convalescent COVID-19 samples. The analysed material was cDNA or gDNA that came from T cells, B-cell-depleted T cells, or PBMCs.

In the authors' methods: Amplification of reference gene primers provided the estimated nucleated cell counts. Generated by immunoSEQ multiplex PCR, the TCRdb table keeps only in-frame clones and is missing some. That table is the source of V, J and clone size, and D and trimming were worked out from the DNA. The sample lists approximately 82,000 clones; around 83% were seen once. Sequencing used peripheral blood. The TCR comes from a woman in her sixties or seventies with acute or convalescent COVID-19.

Written as DNA, the CDR3 is TGTGCCAGCAGCAAAGCCAGGGTTGCGAACACTGAAGCTTTCTTT. Its translation is CASSKARVANTEAFF. The gene calls are TRBV9 and TRBJ1-1; tentatively, D is TRBD1 (5 bases). This CDR3 is 15 amino acids long. V lost 4 bases and J 1 base, leaving 14 bases between the germline ends. Germline V lookup: CDR1 SGDLS, CDR2 YYNGEE.